The 13 T cell receptor beta chains listed next were all sequenced from one sample in a study of shared clonotypes between healthy human individuals. Sequenced by immunoSEQ multiplex PCR; TCRdb stores in-frame clones only, minus some. The profile shows some 500,000 clones, 70% to 80% of them singletons. The sample taken for sequencing was PBMCs. These receptors were taken from a woman aged 35 to 49 in good health. Some clones in this sample may be carry-over from other donors' samples.

J is TRBJ2-3 and V is TRBV2; D may be TRBD1 (5 bases). CDR3 length: 15 residues. CDR1 SNHLY and CDR2 FYNNEI come from the germline V gene. Trimming took off 2 bases at V and 0 bases at J, with 9 bases between the two ends. The CDR3 sequence: CASSEIRASTDTQYF. The CDR3 DNA follows: TGTGCCAGCAGTGAAATCAGGGCGAGCACAGATACGCAGTATTTT.

The chain employs TRBV29-1 and TRBJ2-7, with D maybe TRBD2 (6 bases). There are 12 residues in the CDR3. Germline CDR1 is SQVTM and CDR2 is ANQGSEA. Trimming cost V 3 bases and J 6 bases, with 12 bases left between them. CDR3 loop: CSVDGSGVEQYF. CDR3 coding DNA: TGCAGCGTTGACGGGAGTGGGGTCGAGCAGTACTTC.

A note on this clone: This CDR3 is also generated by other DNA sequences in the sample. The chain carries TRBV6-5 and TRBJ1-4; D remains unclear. The CDR3 contains 13 residues. V dropped 0 bases and J dropped 4 bases, with 3 bases sitting between them. Per germline, CDR1 MNHEY and CDR2 SVGAGI. The CDR3 bases are TGTGCCAGCAGTTACTCCAGTAATGAAAAACTGTTTTTT. It yields the protein CASSYSSNEKLFF.

V is TRBV5-1 and J is TRBJ2-3; 10 positions match TRBD2. The trim removed 4 bases at V and 5 bases at J, leaving 7 bases unmatched. The CDR3 length is 15 residues. Germline-derived CDR1 and CDR2 are SGHRS and YFSETQ. CDR3 nucleotides: TGCGCCAGCAGCCGACCCAGCGGGAGGGAAGATACGCAGTATTTT. It translates to CASSRPSGREDTQYF.

The gene calls are TRBV7-6 and TRBJ1-4; possible D gene TRBD1, 5 bases. V was trimmed by 5 bases and J by 4 bases, leaving 14 bases between them. The CDR3 is made up of 15 amino acids. CDR1 is SGHVS and CDR2 is FNYEAQ in the germline V gene. The chain's CDR3 is CASSRDGGGNEKLFF. The CDR3, as DNA: TGTGCCAGCAGCCGGGACGGCGGGGGTAATGAAAAACTGTTTTTT.

J is TRBJ2-1 and V is TRBV7-9; 7 positions match TRBD1. CDR3 length: 18 residues. The J segment lost 4 bases and the V segment lost 5 bases, leaving 17 bases of the junction unmatched. Looked up from germline, CDR1 is SEHNR and CDR2 is FQNEAQ (reference sequence). The CDR3 sequence: CASSPVQGVSLKYNEQFF. For the CDR3, the DNA is TGTGCCAGCAGCCCGGTCCAGGGGGTCTCTCTAAAATACAATGAGCAGTTCTTC. The full variable domain, its missing parts supplied by reference TRBV7-9 and TRBJ2-1, is DTGVSQNPRHKITKRGQNVTFRCDPISEHNRLYWYRQTLGQGPEFLTYFQNEAQLEKSRLLSDRFSAERPKGSFSTLEIQRTEQGDSAMYLCASSPVQGVSLKYNEQFFGPGTRLTVL.

This clone was observed many times. V and J are TRBV6-1 and TRBJ1-6; 7 bases are shared with TRBD1. Unmatched junction bases numbered 4, after V lost 6 bases and J lost 5 bases. CDR1 and CDR2 from the germline V gene are MNHNS and SASEGT. CDR3 length: 14 amino acids. The CDR3 protein is CASSGTEDNSPLHF. In nucleotides, the CDR3 is TGTGCCAGCAGCGGGACAGAAGATAATTCACCCCTCCACTTT.

J is TRBJ1-2 and V is TRBV2; 10 nucleotides align to TRBD1. Germline-derived CDR1 and CDR2 are SNHLY and FYNNEI. There are 14 residues in the CDR3. V dropped 6 bases and J dropped 6; count of bases not matched to a gene: 7. In DNA form, the CDR3 reads TGTGCCAGCAGCCGGGACAGGGGAACGAATGGCTACACCTTC. Encoded protein: CASSRDRGTNGYTF. Together with reference TRBV2 and TRBJ1-2, the CDR3 gives the full variable domain: EPEVTQTPSHQVTQMGQEVILRCVPISNHLYFYWYRQILGQKVEFLVSFYNNEISEKSEIFDDQFSVERPDGSNFTLKIRSTKLEDSAMYFCASSRDRGTNGYTFGSGTRLTVV.

The V and J genes are TRBV19 and TRBJ2-7; possibly TRBD2 for D (5 bases). This CDR3 is built from 14 residues. The germline CDR1 and CDR2 sequences are LNHDA and SQIVND (reference sequence). V lost 5 bases to trimming and J lost 5 bases, with 16 bases between them. CDR3 sequence reads: CASSLTGELNEQYF. In nucleotides, the CDR3 is TGTGCCAGTAGTCTGACTGGGGAGCTCAACGAGCAGTACTTC.

V is TRBV5-5 and J is TRBJ2-7, with D uncertain. The V and J ends lost 2 bases and 4 bases respectively, with 13 bases between them. The CDR3 is 14 amino acids. Germline values: CDR1 SGHKS, CDR2 YYEKEE (reference sequence). The CDR3 sequence is CASSFGTLRYEQYF. CDR3 bases: TGTGCCAGCAGCTTTGGTACACTACGGTACGAGCAGTACTTC.

This clone has just one count. The V and J genes are TRBV5-1 and TRBJ2-7; TRBD2 agrees at 9 bases. The CDR3 is 14 residues long. Germline CDR1 and CDR2: SGHRS and YFSETQ. The V gene end was trimmed by 4 bases and the J gene end by 1 base; junction bases not matched to a gene: 3. CDR3 DNA sequence: TGCGCCAGCAGCCCAGCGGGAGGATCCTACGAGCAGTACTTC. This translates into CASSPAGGSYEQYF.

The V gene is TRBV11-2, the J gene TRBJ2-3, with 7 bases that match TRBD2. Germline CDR1 SGHAT, CDR2 FQNNGV. The CDR3 has 15 amino acids. After removal of 2 bases from V and 0 bases from J, the junction contained 2 bases not matched to a gene. The CDR3 is CASSLYGRSTDTQYF. CDR3 nucleotide sequence: TGTGCCAGCAGCTTATACGGGAGGAGCACAGATACGCAGTATTTT.

With regard to this clone: Other nucleotide sequences from this sample produce the same CDR3. The chain links TRBV29-1 to TRBJ2-7; D is unresolved. Germline values: CDR1 SQVTM, CDR2 ANQGSEA. This CDR3 has 11 amino acids. Trimming stripped 1 base from V and 4 bases from J, with 5 bases between. Here the CDR3 reads CSVEGAYEQYF. The CDR3 bases are TGCAGCGTTGAAGGTGCTTACGAGCAGTACTTC.